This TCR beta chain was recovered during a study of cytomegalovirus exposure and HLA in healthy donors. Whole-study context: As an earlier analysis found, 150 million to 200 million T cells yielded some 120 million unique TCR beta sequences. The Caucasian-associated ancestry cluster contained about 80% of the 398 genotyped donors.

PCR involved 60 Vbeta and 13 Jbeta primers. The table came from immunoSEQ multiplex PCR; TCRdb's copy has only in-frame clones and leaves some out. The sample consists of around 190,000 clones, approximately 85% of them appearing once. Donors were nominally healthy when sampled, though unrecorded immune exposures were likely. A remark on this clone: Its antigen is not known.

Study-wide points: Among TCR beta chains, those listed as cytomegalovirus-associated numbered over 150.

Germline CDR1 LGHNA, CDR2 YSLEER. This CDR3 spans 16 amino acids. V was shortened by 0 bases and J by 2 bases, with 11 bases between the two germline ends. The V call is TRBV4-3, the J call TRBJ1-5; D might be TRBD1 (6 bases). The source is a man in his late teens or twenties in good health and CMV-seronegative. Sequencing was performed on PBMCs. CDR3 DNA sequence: TGCGCCAGCAGCCAAGATCACAGGGTCGGCAATCAGCCCCAGCATTTT. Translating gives CASSQDHRVGNQPQHF.